Listed here are 8 T cell receptor beta chains from one sample, sequenced in a study of OX40 agonist ivuxolimab in advanced cancers. Produced via immunoSEQ multiplex PCR; TCRdb's table is partial and in-frame only. Here the sample spans tens of thousands of clones, 84% being singletons. The sequencing used CD4+ or CD8+ T cells sorted from blood, collected in a trial of the OX40 agonist ivuxolimab. The receptor set was obtained from an adult with an advanced solid tumor such as melanoma, head and neck, liver or kidney cancer.

The gene calls are TRBV5-1 and TRBJ1-2; a weak D match, TRBD1 (5 bases). Germline loops: CDR1 SGHRS, CDR2 YFSETQ. CDR3 length: 15 amino acids. Deletions cut 4 bases from V and 2 bases from J, with 15 bases between. CDR3 coding DNA: TGCGCCAGCAGCCTTCAAGGGGCCGAGAACTATGGCTACACCTTC. This encodes CASSLQGAENYGYTF.

The V call is TRBV9, the J call TRBJ1-1; D is unclear. The length of the CDR3 is 17 residues. The V end was cut by 0 bases, the J end by 11 bases, with 26 bases between. CDR1 SGDLS and CDR2 YYNGEE come from the germline V gene. The CDR3 DNA reads TGTGCCAGCAGCGTAGGAGTGAAGCCTACCCCCGGAGCGGTGGCTTTCTTT. Its protein product is CASSVGVKPTPGAVAFF.

The chain has TRBV10-2 and TRBJ1-1, with D maybe TRBD1 (5 bases). V dropped 4 bases and J dropped 6 bases, with 9 bases sitting between them. CDR1 and CDR2 from the germline V gene are WSHSY and SAAADI. This CDR3 is built from 12 residues. In DNA form, the CDR3 reads TGCGCCAGCAGTGGGGGGAATCCTGAAGCTTTCTTT. Amino acid sequence: CASSGGNPEAFF.

The gene calls are TRBV6-6 and TRBJ2-5, with 8 bases that match TRBD2. The V segment lost 7 bases and the J segment 2 bases; nucleotides outside the gene matches: 9. Germline loops: CDR1 MNHNY, CDR2 SVGAGI (reference sequence). There are 15 residues in the CDR3. The CDR3 is CASTGSGGFQETQYF. In DNA, the CDR3 is TGTGCCAGCACGGGAAGCGGGGGCTTTCAAGAGACCCAGTACTTC.

This clone is medium-sized. The V call is TRBV19, the J call TRBJ1-5; TRBD1 aligns across 9 bases. Losses at the gene ends were 5 bases for V and 2 bases for J; bases not matched to a gene: 4. The CDR3 sequence is 15 residues long. The germline gives CDR1 LNHDA, CDR2 SQIVND (reference sequence). The CDR3 coding sequence is TGTGCCAGTAGTTTCCGACAGGGGGGCAATCAGCCCCAGCATTTT. This codes for CASSFRQGGNQPQHF.

The V and J genes are TRBV11-2 and TRBJ2-1, with 7 bases aligning to TRBD2. V shed 3 bases, J shed 0 bases, and the junction held 5 bases outside the gene matches. The CDR3 is 16 amino acids. From germline, CDR1 is SGHAT and CDR2 FQNNGV. The CDR3 DNA is TGTGCCAGCAGCTTTCTACGCGGGAGCTCCTACAATGAGCAGTTCTTC. Protein product: CASSFLRGSSYNEQFF.

This rearrangement joins TRBV7-2 to TRBJ1-1; D perhaps matches TRBD1 (5 bases). The CDR3 runs to 14 residues. Germline loops: CDR1 SGHTA, CDR2 FQGNSA. The V and J ends lost 6 bases and 4 bases respectively, with 15 bases between them. The chain's CDR3 is CASSLPQVPTEAFF. The CDR3 coding sequence is TGTGCCAGCAGTTTACCACAGGTCCCCACTGAAGCTTTCTTT.

The V gene is TRBV5-4, the J gene TRBJ1-5, with TRBD1 as a possible D gene (5 bases). CDR3 length equals 14 residues. CDR1 is SGHNT and CDR2 is YYREEE in the germline V gene (reference sequence). V dropped 4 bases and J dropped 5 bases, with 13 bases sitting between them. CDR3 coding DNA: TGTGCCAGCAGCCAAGATATACAGGATCAGCCCCAGCATTTT. Its protein product is CASSQDIQDQPQHF.